Each of the 24 T cell receptor beta chains below was sequenced from the same sample in a study of T cells expressing NK-cell markers. No DNA is given; TCRdb re-called the 5' RACE reads and lists each CDR3 protein once. This sample lists some 600,000 distinct CDR3 sequences; its ten largest clones have approximately 4%. Source material: blood T cells: a sorted CD56 or NKG2C T cell subset, CD4+ or CD8+ T cells, or bulk PBMC T cells (not recorded which). The receptors were gathered from a man younger than 35 in good health.

V usage is TRBV12-3 or TRBV12-4 and J usage is TRBJ2-5; TCRdb returns TRBD1, unconfirmable since there is no DNA. This CDR3 comprises 17 residues. The CDR3 here is CASSLALGEGGQETQYF.

V and J are TRBV20-1 and TRBJ1-2; TCRdb's D call, TRBD1, is unchecked because there is no DNA. The germline gives CDR1 DFQATT, CDR2 SNEGSKA (reference sequence). The CDR3 loop spans 14 amino acids. The CDR3 is CSASHTGDRYGYTF.

This sequence joins TRBV5-5 and TRBJ2-2; TCRdb outputs TRBD1, but without DNA this stays unchecked. This CDR3 has 14 amino acids. Germline CDR1 SGHKS, CDR2 YYEKEE (reference sequence). The CDR3 loop is CASSSTGYTGELFF.

The chain carries TRBV11-2 and TRBJ1-4; TCRdb picks TRBD1, but there is no DNA to check that call. CDR3 length: 13 amino acids. Germline V lookup: CDR1 SGHAT, CDR2 FQNNGV. The CDR3 sequence is CASSLDRERKLFF.

This chain connects TRBV12-3 or TRBV12-4 to TRBJ1-5. This CDR3 comprises 13 residues. The CDR3 protein is CASSWTANQPQHF.

The chain uses TRBV27 and TRBJ1-6; lacking DNA, the TRBD1 call made by TCRdb goes unchecked. The CDR3 has 18 residues. Germline lookup yields CDR1 MNHEY and CDR2 SMNVEV (reference sequence). CDR3 sequence reads: CASQKRGPGDGVNSPLHF.

The V and J genes are TRBV6-6 and TRBJ2-3; with no DNA, the TCRdb D assignment of TRBD1 cannot be verified. The CDR3 sequence is 15 residues long. CDR1 and CDR2 (germline): MNHNY, SVGAGI (reference sequence). CDR3 in amino acids: CASRDRAVLADTQYF.

The rearrangement uses TRBV3-1 and TRBJ2-3; the TCRdb call, TRBD2, lacks DNA for checking. In germline, CDR1 is LGHDT, CDR2 YNNKEL (reference sequence). CDR3 length equals 16 residues. Here the CDR3 reads CASSSSGRAGTDTQYF.

The chain couples TRBV12-3 or TRBV12-4 to TRBJ2-1; the TCRdb call, TRBD1, lacks DNA for checking. This CDR3 region has 14 residues. The CDR3: CASTTGRMGNEQFF.

V and J are TRBV14 and TRBJ2-3; TCRdb calls TRBD1, which cannot be checked without DNA. This CDR3 region has 13 residues. In germline, CDR1 is SGHDN, CDR2 FVKESK. CDR3 loop: CASTGASTDTQYF.

This chain connects TRBV5-1 to TRBJ1-2; no DNA is available, so the TRBD1 call from TCRdb remains unchecked. Germline-derived CDR1 and CDR2 are SGHRS and YFSETQ. The CDR3 runs to 14 residues. Here the CDR3 reads CASSLGDAPHGYTF.

V and J are TRBV5-1 and TRBJ1-1. CDR3 length: 15 residues. CDR1 and CDR2 (germline): SGHRS, YFSETQ. CDR3 sequence reads: CASSYSGIENTEAFF.

The chain joins TRBV4-1 to TRBJ2-3; as DNA is missing, the TRBD1 call by TCRdb cannot be tested. There are 15 residues in the CDR3. CDR1 and CDR2 from the germline V gene are MGHRA and YSYEKL. The CDR3 spells CASSQDRGASDTQYF.

The chain combines TRBV12-5 with TRBJ1-3; TCRdb selects TRBD1, and the lack of DNA leaves this call unchecked. Germline V lookup: CDR1 LGHNT, CDR2 FRNRAP. This CDR3 region has 17 residues. The CDR3 spells CASGFYLPGSSGNTIYF.

The chain employs TRBV12-3 or TRBV12-4 and TRBJ2-6. The CDR3 is 16 residues long. CDR3 residues: CASRLNLGSGANVLTF.

This chain links TRBV6-6 with TRBJ2-7; TCRdb reports TRBD1, a call that lacks DNA to check it against. Germline V gives CDR1 MNHNY, CDR2 SVGAGI (reference sequence). This CDR3 has 13 residues. The CDR3 reads CATNIRANYEQYF.

J is TRBJ2-3 and V is TRBV6-1; the TCRdb D gene call, TRBD1, has no DNA to confirm it. The CDR3 is 14 residues long. The germline gives CDR1 MNHNS, CDR2 SASEGT. The CDR3 reads CASATTGITDTQYF.

This chain uses TRBV9 with TRBJ2-2. This CDR3 spans 12 amino acids. Germline CDR1 is SGDLS and CDR2 is YYNGEE. CDR3 in amino acids: CASSAGGGELFF.

The rearrangement links TRBV27 to TRBJ2-1; the D call from TCRdb, TRBD2, cannot be confirmed without DNA. CDR3 size: 16 residues. Germline V lookup: CDR1 MNHEY, CDR2 SMNVEV (reference sequence). Here the CDR3 reads CASSLLGGRVLGEQFF.

The J gene is TRBJ2-5, the V gene TRBV7-2; TCRdb returns TRBD1, unconfirmable since there is no DNA. The CDR3 is 14 residues long. Germline V gene lookup returns CDR1 SGHTA and CDR2 FQGNSA. The CDR3 loop is CASSVDRGMETQYF.

The V call is TRBV7-9, the J call TRBJ1-2. Germline CDR1 and CDR2: SEHNR and FQNEAQ (reference sequence). The CDR3 is 13 amino acids. Here the CDR3 reads CASTDTTNYGYTF. Supplemented by reference TRBV7-9 and TRBJ1-2, the full variable domain reads DTGVSQNPRHKITKRGQNVTFRCDPISEHNRLYWYRQTLGQGPEFLTYFQNEAQLEKSRLLSDRFSAERPKGSFSTLEIQRTEQGDSAMYLCASTDTTNYGYTFGSGTRLTVV.

The genes are TRBV6-1 and TRBJ2-6; TCRdb's assignment of TRBD1 cannot be checked, as there is no DNA. The CDR3 is 14 residues long. Germline CDR1 is MNHNS and CDR2 is SASEGT. The CDR3 sequence is CAIPRDSGANVLTF.

This chain uses TRBV29-1 with TRBJ2-1; TCRdb selects TRBD2, and the lack of DNA leaves this call unchecked. Germline assignment: CDR1 SQVTM and CDR2 ANQGSEA. The CDR3 runs to 13 residues. CDR3 sequence: CSVPRDSRNEQFF.

This chain joins TRBV5-1 and TRBJ1-6; TCRdb proposes TRBD1, but this gene call is untestable without DNA. Germline assignment: CDR1 SGHRS and CDR2 YFSETQ. This CDR3 contains 16 residues. The CDR3 region is CASSPTPTGLGSPLHF.